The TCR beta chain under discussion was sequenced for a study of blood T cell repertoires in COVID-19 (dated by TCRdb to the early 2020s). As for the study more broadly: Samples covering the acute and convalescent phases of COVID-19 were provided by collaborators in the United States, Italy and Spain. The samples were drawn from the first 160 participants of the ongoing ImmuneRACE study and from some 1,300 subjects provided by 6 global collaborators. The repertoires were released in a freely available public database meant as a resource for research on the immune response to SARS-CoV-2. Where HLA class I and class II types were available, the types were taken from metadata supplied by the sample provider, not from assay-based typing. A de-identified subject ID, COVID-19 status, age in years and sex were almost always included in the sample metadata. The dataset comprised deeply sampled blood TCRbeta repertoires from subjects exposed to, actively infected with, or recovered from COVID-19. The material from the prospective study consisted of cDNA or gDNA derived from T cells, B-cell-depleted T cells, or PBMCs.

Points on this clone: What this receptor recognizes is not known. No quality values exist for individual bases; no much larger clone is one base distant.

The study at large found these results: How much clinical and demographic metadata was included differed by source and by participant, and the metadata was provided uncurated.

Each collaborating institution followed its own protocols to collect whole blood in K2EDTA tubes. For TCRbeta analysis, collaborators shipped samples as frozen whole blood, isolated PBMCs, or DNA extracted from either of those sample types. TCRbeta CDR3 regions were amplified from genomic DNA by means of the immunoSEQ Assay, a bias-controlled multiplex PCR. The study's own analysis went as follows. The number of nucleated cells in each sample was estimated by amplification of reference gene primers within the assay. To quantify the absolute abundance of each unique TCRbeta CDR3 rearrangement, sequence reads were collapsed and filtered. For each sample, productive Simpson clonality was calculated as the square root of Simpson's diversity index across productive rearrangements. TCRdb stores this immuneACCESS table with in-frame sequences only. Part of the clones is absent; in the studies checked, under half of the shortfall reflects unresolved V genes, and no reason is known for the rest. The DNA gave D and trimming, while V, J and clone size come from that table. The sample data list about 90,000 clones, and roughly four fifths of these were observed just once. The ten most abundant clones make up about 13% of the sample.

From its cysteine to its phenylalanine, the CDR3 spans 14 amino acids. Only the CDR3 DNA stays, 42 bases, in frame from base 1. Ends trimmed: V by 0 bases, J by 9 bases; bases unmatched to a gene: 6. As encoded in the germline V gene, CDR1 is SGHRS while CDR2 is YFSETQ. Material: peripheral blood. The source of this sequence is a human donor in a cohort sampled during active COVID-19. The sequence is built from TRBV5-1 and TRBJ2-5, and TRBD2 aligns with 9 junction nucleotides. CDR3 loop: CASSLDLAGKAQYF. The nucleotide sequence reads TGCGCCAGCAGCTTGGACCTAGCGGGGAAGGCCCAGTACTTC.